These T cell receptor beta chains were read from a single sample in a study of PD-L1 blockade in urothelial cancer. Libraries were prepared by immunoSEQ multiplex PCR; TCRdb keeps only in-frame clonotypes and omits some of them. The table has about 48,000 clones, 86% seen once; the top ten hold 8% to 13%. This material consisted of PBMCs, taken around atezolizumab (anti-PD-L1) treatment. The receptors come from a man in his 60s with urothelial cancer. The CDR3 runs from the conserved cysteine through the conserved F or W. The D gene is left open where the match is weak. Size is stated for part of the rows, as once, few or many counts, or as a class when the clone is expanded.

>TRBD2|TRBV6-5|once|TRBJ2-1
CASSYSGLDYNNEQFF
TGTGCCAGCAGTTACTCCGGACTAGATTATAACAATGAGCAGTTCTTC
>.|TRBV30|.|TRBJ1-1
CAWSVGSLGNTEAFF
TGTGCCTGGAGTGTTGGGAGTCTGGGGAACACTGAAGCTTTCTTT
>.|TRBV29-1|once|TRBJ2-5
CSVRGFQETQYF
TGCAGCGTTCGCGGATTCCAAGAGACCCAGTACTTC
>.|TRBV4-3|once|TRBJ1-6
CASSPRGDNSPLHF
TGCGCCAGCAGCCCGCGCGGGGATAATTCACCCCTCCACTTT
>TRBD1|TRBV2|.|TRBJ2-7
CASRGQAYEQYF
TGTGCCAGCAGAGGACAGGCGTACGAGCAGTACTTC
>TRBD1|TRBV5-1|.|TRBJ1-4
CASSSGGWDRENEKLFF
TGCGCCAGCAGCTCGGGTGGATGGGACAGGGAGAATGAAAAACTGTTTTTT
>TRBD1|TRBV30|.|TRBJ2-3
CAWDRGLTDTQYF
TGTGCCTGGGACAGGGGGCTCACAGATACGCAGTATTTT
>.|TRBV7-7|.|TRBJ2-2
CASSLAGAGELFF
TGTGCTAGCAGCTTAGCCGGGGCCGGGGAGCTGTTTTTT
>.|TRBV7-8|.|TRBJ1-2
CASSLEVRGGGVGGYTF
TGTGCCAGCAGCTTAGAAGTGCGCGGTGGCGGGGTTGGAGGCTACACCTTC
>.|TRBV27|.|TRBJ1-5
CASSFGTINQPQHF
TGTGCCAGCAGTTTCGGGACTATAAATCAGCCCCAGCATTTT
>.|TRBV6-1|.|TRBJ2-3
CASSPTDTQYF
TGTGCCAGCAGTCCTACAGATACGCAGTATTTT
>TRBD1|TRBV30|.|TRBJ1-5
CAWSATGGQPQHF
TGTGCCTGGAGTGCGACAGGGGGTCAGCCCCAGCATTTT
>TRBD1|TRBV7-8|.|TRBJ2-5
CASSLTRDRGRETQYF
TGTGCCAGCAGCTTAACCAGGGACAGGGGGCGGGAGACCCAGTACTTC
>TRBD2|TRBV4-2|once|TRBJ2-3
CASSGLAGGAGGTDTQYF
TGTGCCAGCAGCGGACTAGCGGGGGGGGCCGGCGGCACAGATACGCAGTATTTT
>TRBD1|TRBV5-6|.|TRBJ1-1
CASSFYPGGMNTEAFF
TGTGCCAGCAGCTTTTACCCAGGGGGCATGAACACTGAAGCTTTCTTT
>.|TRBV4-1|.|TRBJ2-7
CASSQARGYEQYF
TGCGCCAGCAGCCAGGCTCGCGGTTACGAGCAGTACTTC
>TRBD1|TRBV6-1|.|TRBJ2-3
CASSGDRGADTQYF
TGTGCCAGCAGTGGAGACAGGGGCGCAGATACGCAGTATTTT
>TRBD1|TRBV13|few|TRBJ2-6
CASSSPGQPSYSGANVLTF
TGTGCCAGCAGCTCGCCGGGACAGCCTTCTTATTCTGGGGCCAACGTCCTGACTTTC
>TRBD2|TRBV5-1|.|TRBJ2-3
CASSFSGQSADTQYF
TGCGCCAGCAGCTTTAGCGGGCAGAGCGCAGATACGCAGTATTTT
>TRBD1|TRBV5-8|once|TRBJ1-2
CASSFPTGTGGRGYTF
TGTGCCAGCAGCTTCCCTACCGGGACAGGGGGAAGGGGCTACACCTTC
>.|TRBV7-9|.|TRBJ2-5
CASSSQIGLAETQYF
TGTGCCAGCAGCTCCCAGATTGGTCTAGCAGAGACCCAGTACTTC
>.|TRBV7-9|.|TRBJ1-1
CASSLAWGRMTEAFF
TGTGCCAGCAGCTTAGCCTGGGGCAGGATGACTGAAGCTTTCTTT
>TRBD1|TRBV27|.|TRBJ1-1
CASSQLPGQATAFF
TGTGCCAGCAGCCAGCTCCCGGGACAGGCCACGGCTTTCTTT
>.|TRBV6-6|.|TRBJ2-7
CASSIRGGEYEQYF
TGTGCCAGCAGTATCAGGGGTGGAGAGTACGAGCAGTACTTC
>TRBD1|TRBV11-1|.|TRBJ1-5
CASSPDRNQPQHF
TGTGCCAGCAGCCCGGACAGGAATCAGCCCCAGCATTTT
>TRBD2|TRBV10-3|.|TRBJ2-3
CAIRKGGGGLTDTQYF
TGTGCCATCAGGAAGGGCGGGGGGGGACTCACAGATACGCAGTATTTT
>TRBD2|TRBV13|.|TRBJ2-7
CASSENSGGRSYEQYF
TGTGCCAGCAGCGAAAATAGCGGGGGGCGCTCCTACGAGCAGTACTTC
>TRBD1|TRBV19|.|TRBJ2-2
CASSGQGNTGELFF
TGTGCCAGTAGCGGACAGGGGAACACCGGGGAGCTGTTTTTT
>TRBD1|TRBV28|.|TRBJ2-7
CASKTPGQGAYEQYF
TGTGCCAGCAAGACGCCGGGACAGGGGGCATACGAGCAGTACTTC
>TRBD1|TRBV5-8|.|TRBJ1-5
CASSLTTGADNQPQHF
TGTGCCAGCAGCTTGACGACAGGGGCCGACAATCAGCCCCAGCATTTT
>TRBD1|TRBV19|.|TRBJ1-5
CASSLTGVGQPQHF
TGTGCCAGTAGTCTCACAGGGGTGGGTCAGCCCCAGCATTTT
>TRBD1|TRBV19|.|TRBJ1-6
CASSLSGTADSPLHF
TGTGCCAGTTCTCTGAGTGGGACAGCGGATTCACCCCTCCACTTT
>.|TRBV28|.|TRBJ2-7
CASSRDIYEQYF
TGTGCCAGCAGTCGGGATATATACGAGCAGTACTTC
>TRBD2|TRBV5-4|.|TRBJ2-3
CASSPTSGSTDTQYF
TGTGCCAGCAGCCCTACTAGCGGAAGCACAGATACGCAGTATTTT
>TRBD1|TRBV7-9|.|TRBJ2-3
CASSWDRDTQYF
TGTGCCAGCAGCTGGGACAGAGATACGCAGTATTTT
>.|TRBV9|.|TRBJ1-1
CASSVGPSGTEAFF
TGTGCCAGCAGCGTAGGTCCCAGCGGGACTGAAGCTTTCTTT
>TRBD2|TRBV7-9|.|TRBJ2-2
CASSLLGGDGGELFF
TGTGCCAGCAGCCTTCTGGGAGGGGATGGCGGGGAGCTGTTTTTT
>TRBD2|TRBV11-1|.|TRBJ2-1
CASSSPVGGSVYNEQFF
TGTGCCAGCAGCTCCCCCGTCGGGGGGTCCGTCTACAATGAGCAGTTCTTC
>TRBD2|TRBV10-3|.|TRBJ2-7
CAISEYLAGGSYEQYF
TGTGCCATCAGTGAATATCTAGCGGGGGGGTCCTACGAGCAGTACTTC
>TRBD1|TRBV6-1|.|TRBJ2-7
CASSVVGTGAYEQYF
TGTGCCAGCAGTGTAGTCGGGACAGGGGCCTACGAGCAGTACTTC
>.|TRBV5-1|.|TRBJ2-1
CASSLTGERYNEQFF
TGCGCCAGCAGCTTGACGGGGGAAAGATACAATGAGCAGTTCTTC
>TRBD1|TRBV2|once|TRBJ1-6
CASSRDSINSPLHF
TGTGCCAGCAGTCGGGACAGCATTAATTCACCCCTCCACTTT
>.|TRBV2|.|TRBJ1-4
CASSEGRVREKLFF
TGTGCCAGCAGTGAAGGACGGGTCCGGGAAAAACTGTTTTTT
>TRBD2|TRBV9|once|TRBJ2-7
CASSASGGPHPEQYF
TGTGCCAGCAGCGCTAGCGGGGGGCCTCATCCCGAGCAGTACTTC
>.|TRBV5-8|.|TRBJ1-4
CASSLSNRGEEKLFF
TGTGCCAGCAGCTTGAGTAACCGGGGGGAAGAAAAACTGTTTTTT